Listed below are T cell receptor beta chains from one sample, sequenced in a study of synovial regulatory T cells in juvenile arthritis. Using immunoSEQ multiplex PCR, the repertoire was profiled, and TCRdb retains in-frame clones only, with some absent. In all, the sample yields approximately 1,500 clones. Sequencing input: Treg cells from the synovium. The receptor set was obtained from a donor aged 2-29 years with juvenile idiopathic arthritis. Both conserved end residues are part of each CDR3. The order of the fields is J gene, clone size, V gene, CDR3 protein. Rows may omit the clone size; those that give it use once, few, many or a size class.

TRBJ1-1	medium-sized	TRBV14	CASSQSWNTEAFF
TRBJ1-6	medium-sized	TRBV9	CASSAQGGAPLHF
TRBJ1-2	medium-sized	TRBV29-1	CSVVDRGHYGYTF
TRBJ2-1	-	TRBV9	CASSKRAGINEQFF
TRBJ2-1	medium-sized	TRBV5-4	CASSPLYSGGVQFF
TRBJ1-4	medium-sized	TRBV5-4	CASSRDRGHEKLFF
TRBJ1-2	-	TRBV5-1	CASSLEIPPYGYTF
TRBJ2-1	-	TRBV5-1	CASSSPSGGTYSSYNEQFF
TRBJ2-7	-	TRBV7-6	CASSNPGQGYEQYF
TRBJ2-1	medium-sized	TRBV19	CASSTQDRLSSYNEQFF
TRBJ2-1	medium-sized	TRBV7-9	CASSLDRIAAAYNEQFF
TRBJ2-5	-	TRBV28	CASSPAYSSQETQYF
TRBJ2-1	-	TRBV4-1	CASSQDERDAYNEQFF
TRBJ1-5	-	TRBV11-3	CASSLAAQGAKGAQHF
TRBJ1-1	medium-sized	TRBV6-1	CASRERGAFF
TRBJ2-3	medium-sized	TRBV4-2	CASSQRRGGADTQYF
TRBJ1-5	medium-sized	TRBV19	CASSRVATGLFQPQHF
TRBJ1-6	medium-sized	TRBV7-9	CASSLSQGGSPLHF
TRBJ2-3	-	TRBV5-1	CASSRSTDTQYF
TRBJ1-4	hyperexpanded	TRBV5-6	CASSLTVFNEKLFF
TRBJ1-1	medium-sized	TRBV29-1	CSVQVERTANTEAFF
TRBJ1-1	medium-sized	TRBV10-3	CAISESGVLNTEAFF
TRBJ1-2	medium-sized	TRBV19	CASSILQGYGYTF
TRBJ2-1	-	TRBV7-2	CASSLRGRVIGNEQFF
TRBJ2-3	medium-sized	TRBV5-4	CASSAPLDRGVDTQYF
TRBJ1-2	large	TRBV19	CASSIPHRDGNYGYTF
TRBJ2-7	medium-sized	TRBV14	CASSQDLVKTSKGEQYF
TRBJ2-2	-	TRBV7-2	CASSLAGAGTGELFF
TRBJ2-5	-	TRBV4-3	CASSQEWSLSVAGVFETQYF
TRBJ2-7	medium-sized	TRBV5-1	CASSLDRAPSEQYF
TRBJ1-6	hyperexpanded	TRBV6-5	CASTPRWHYNSPLHF
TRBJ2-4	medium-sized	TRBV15	CATSRTENIQYF